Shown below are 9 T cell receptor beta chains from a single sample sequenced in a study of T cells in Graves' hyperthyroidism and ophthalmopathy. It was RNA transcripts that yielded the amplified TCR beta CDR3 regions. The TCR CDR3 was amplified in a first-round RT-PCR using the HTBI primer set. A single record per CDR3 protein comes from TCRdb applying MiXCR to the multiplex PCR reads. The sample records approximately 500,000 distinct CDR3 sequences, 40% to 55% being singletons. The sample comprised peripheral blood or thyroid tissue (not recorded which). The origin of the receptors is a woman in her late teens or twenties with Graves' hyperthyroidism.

The CDR3 DNA sequence: TGTGCCAGCGCGGGACAGGGAGTTAATCAGCCCCAGCATTTT. It specifies CASAGQGVNQPQHF. The chain uses TRBV7-2 and TRBJ1-5; 9 nucleotides align to TRBD1. The trim removed 8 bases at V and 4 bases at J, leaving 6 bases unmatched. Germline CDR1 and CDR2: SGHTA and FQGNSA. This CDR3 spans 14 amino acids. Using reference TRBV7-2 and TRBJ1-5 for the parts outside the CDR3, the full variable domain is GAGVSQSPSNKVTEKGKDVELRCDPISGHTALYWYRQSLGQGLEFLIYFQGNSAPDKSGLPSDRFSAERTGGSVSTLTIQRTQQEDSAVYLCASAGQGVNQPQHFGDGTRLSIL.

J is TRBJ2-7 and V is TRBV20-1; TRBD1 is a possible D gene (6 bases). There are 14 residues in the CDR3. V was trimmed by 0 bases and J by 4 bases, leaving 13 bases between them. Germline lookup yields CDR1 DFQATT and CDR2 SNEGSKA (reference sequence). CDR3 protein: CSARDGQGIYEQYF. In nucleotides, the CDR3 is TGCAGTGCTAGAGACGGGCAGGGGATATACGAGCAGTACTTC.

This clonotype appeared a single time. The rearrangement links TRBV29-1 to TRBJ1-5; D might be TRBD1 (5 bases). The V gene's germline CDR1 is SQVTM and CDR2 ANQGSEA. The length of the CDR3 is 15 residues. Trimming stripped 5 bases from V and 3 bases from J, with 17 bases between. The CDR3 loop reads CSVKTPGPHNQPQHF. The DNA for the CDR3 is TGCAGCGTTAAAACCCCGGGACCGCACAATCAGCCCCAGCATTTT.

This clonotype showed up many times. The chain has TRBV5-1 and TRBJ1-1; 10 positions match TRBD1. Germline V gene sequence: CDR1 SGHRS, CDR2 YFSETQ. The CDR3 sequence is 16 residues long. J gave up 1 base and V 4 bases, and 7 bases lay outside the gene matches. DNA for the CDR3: TGCGCCAGCAGCACTGGGACAGGGGATGGGAACACTGAAGCTTTCTTT. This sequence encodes CASSTGTGDGNTEAFF.

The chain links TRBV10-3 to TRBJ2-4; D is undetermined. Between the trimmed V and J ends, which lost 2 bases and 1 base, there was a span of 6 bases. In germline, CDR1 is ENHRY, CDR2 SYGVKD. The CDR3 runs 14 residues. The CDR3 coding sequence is TGTGCCATCAGTGAGCAAGGGGCCAAAAACATTCAGTACTTC. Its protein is CAISEQGAKNIQYF.

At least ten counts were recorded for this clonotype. The DNA for the CDR3 is TGCAGCGAGAAGAGCGGGAGGAACGAGCAGTACTTC. This codes for CSEKSGRNEQYF. V gene TRBV20-1 combines with J gene TRBJ2-7; TRBD2 matches at 9 bases. The CDR3 totals 12 residues. Per the germline V gene, CDR1 is DFQATT and CDR2 is SNEGSKA (reference sequence).

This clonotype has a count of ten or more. CDR3 region: CACTGRTTNYGYTF. The CDR3 DNA sequence: TGTGCCTGCACTGGGAGGACTACAAACTATGGCTACACCTTC. The V gene is TRBV30, the J gene TRBJ1-2; the D is unclear. Germline lookup yields CDR1 GTSNPN and CDR2 SVGIG (reference sequence). This CDR3 comprises 14 residues. V was cut by 6 bases and J by 2 bases, with 16 bases left in between.

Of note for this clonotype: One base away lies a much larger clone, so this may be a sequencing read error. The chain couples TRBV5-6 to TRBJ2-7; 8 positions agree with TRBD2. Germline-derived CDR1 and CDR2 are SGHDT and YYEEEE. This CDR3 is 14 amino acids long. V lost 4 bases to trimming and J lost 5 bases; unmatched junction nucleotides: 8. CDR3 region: CASSGSGDSHEQYF. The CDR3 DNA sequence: TGTGCCAGCAGCGGTAGCGGGGATTCCCACGAGCAGTACTTC.

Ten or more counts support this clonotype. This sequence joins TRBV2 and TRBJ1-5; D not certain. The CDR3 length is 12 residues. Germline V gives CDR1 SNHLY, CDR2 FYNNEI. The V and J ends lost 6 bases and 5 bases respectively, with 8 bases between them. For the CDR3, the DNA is TGTGCCAGCAGGGGTATGGATCAGCCCCAGCATTTT. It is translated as CASRGMDQPQHF. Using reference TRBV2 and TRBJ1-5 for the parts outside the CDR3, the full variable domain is EPEVTQTPSHQVTQMGQEVILRCVPISNHLYFYWYRQILGQKVEFLVSFYNNEISEKSEIFDDQFSVERPDGSNFTLKIRSTKLEDSAMYFCASRGMDQPQHFGDGTRLSIL.